This TCR beta chain was sequenced during a study of blood T cell repertoires in COVID-19. Background on the study: T cells, B-cell-depleted T cells, or PBMCs provided the cDNA or gDNA that served as material.

TCRdb's table, derived via immunoSEQ multiplex PCR, lists solely in-frame clones and lacks some. The sample holds 200,000 to 250,000 clones; approximately 90% are singletons and the top ten take roughly 10%. CDR1 and CDR2 from the germline V gene are SGHKS and YYEKEE (reference sequence). V was shortened by 0 bases and J by 6 bases, with 15 bases between the two germline ends. The CDR3 is made up of 16 amino acids. This receptor was taken from a woman in her fifties or sixties with COVID-19, enrolled during active disease. This chain joins TRBV5-5 and TRBJ2-2; unclear D gene. Sequencing was done on a sample of peripheral blood. The DNA for the CDR3 is TGTGCCAGCAGCTTGGGACTTCTCAGCTTGGCCGGGGAGCTGTTTTTT. As protein: CASSLGLLSLAGELFF. Supplemented by reference TRBV5-5 and TRBJ2-2, the full variable domain reads DAGVTQSPTHLIKTRGQQVTLRCSPISGHKSVSWYQQVLGQGPQFIFQYYEKEERGRGNFPDRFSARQFPNYSSELNVNALLLGDSALYLCASSLGLLSLAGELFFGEGSRLTVL.